This T cell receptor beta chain originates from a study of control samples from healthy donors and cancer patients. Clones were sequenced by immunoSEQ multiplex PCR, and TCRdb holds only the in-frame ones, with some missing. The sample lists around 110,000 clones; 93% were seen once. The specimen was blood. The sequence derives from a man between 25 and 39 years old in good health.

CDR3 DNA sequence: TGTGCCAGCAGTGACAACCCCGGGACTGAAGCTTTCTTT. Translating it yields CASSDNPGTEAFF. The genes are TRBV6-1 and TRBJ1-1; no definite D call. From germline, CDR1 is MNHNS and CDR2 SASEGT. Trimming left V 3 bases short and J 5 bases short, with 10 bases between. The CDR3 spans 13 residues.